This record concerns one T cell receptor beta chain sequence. This clone was counted between two and nine times. What this receptor recognizes is not known. The record has no base qualities; no much larger clone is one base away. TCRbeta CDR3 regions were amplified from genomic DNA using the immunoSEQ Assay, a bias-controlled multiplex PCR. In the original analysis: Within the assay, amplification of reference gene primers was used to estimate how many nucleated cells each sample contained. To quantify the absolute abundance of each unique TCRbeta CDR3 rearrangement, sequence reads were collapsed and filtered. For each sample, productive Simpson clonality was calculated as the square root of Simpson's diversity index across productive rearrangements. TCRdb took over this immuneACCESS table, retaining in-frame rearrangements with V and J assigned. Such tables are incomplete; in checked studies, under half of the missing clones stem from an unresolved V gene, and the remainder is unexplained. The V and J calls and the clone size are those of that table, but D and trimming were determined from the DNA. Counted in this sample were over 130,000 clones; 70% to 90% of them appeared once. The top ten clones comprise around 3% of the sample.

Looking up the germline V gene yields CDR1 MDHEN and CDR2 SYDVKM. From cysteine to phenylalanine, the CDR3 is 14 amino acids long. Kept here is only the CDR3 DNA, which spans 42 bases and is read in frame from base 1. Trimming costs V 3 bases and J 3 bases, and their ends lie 9 bases apart. The collaborating institutions used their own protocols to collect whole blood in K2EDTA tubes. For TCRbeta analysis, collaborators shipped samples in one of three forms: frozen whole blood, isolated PBMCs, or DNA extracted from either of those sample types. The sample is drawn from a study of blood T cell repertoires in COVID-19 (TCRdb year 2020). With respect to the entire study: Samples from collaborators originated in the United States, Italy and Spain and spanned both the acute and convalescent phases of COVID-19. The sample metadata nearly always contained a de-identified subject ID, COVID-19 status, age in years and sex. HLA class I and class II types, where available, came from metadata supplied by the sample provider rather than from assay-based typing. The samples were drawn from the first 160 participants of the ongoing ImmuneRACE study and from 1,254 subjects provided by 6 global collaborators. Subjects who had been exposed to COVID-19, were actively infected with it, or had recovered from it provided the deeply sampled blood TCRbeta repertoires that made up the dataset. The material from the prospective study consisted of cDNA or gDNA derived from T cells, B-cell-depleted T cells, or PBMCs. A freely available public database, intended as a resource for researchers studying the immune response to SARS-CoV-2, is where the repertoires were released.

Overall study outcomes, separate from this receptor: The amount of clinical and demographic metadata varied by source and participant and was provided uncurated.

This TCR was recovered from a man aged 45 to 65 with acute or convalescent COVID-19. The chain is made from TRBV28 and TRBJ1-5, with the D gene call left open. Input material: peripheral blood. The CDR3 protein: CASSFGGDNQPQHF. The DNA sequence follows: TGTGCCAGCAGTTTTGGAGGCGACAATCAGCCCCAGCATTTT.